The present T cell receptor (beta chain) was sequenced within a study of cytomegalovirus exposure and HLA in healthy donors. Study background: Unique TCRs numbering some 80 million, obtained from HLA-typed donors, made up an early data release. Out of fewer than 400 genotyped donors, roughly 83% belonged to the Caucasian-associated ancestry cluster.

PCR amplification relied on 60 Vbeta primers (plus 13 Jbeta primers). Repertoires were generated with immunoSEQ multiplex PCR, while TCRdb's copy carries only in-frame clones and drops some. This listing includes about 170,000 clones. The receptor comes from a woman aged 60 to 75 in good health and CMV-seronegative. The sequenced sample was PBMCs.

The chain's CDR3 is CASRGGAVNEKLFF. The CDR3 coding sequence is TGCGCCAGCAGAGGGGGGGCAGTCAATGAAAAACTGTTTTTT. The chain combines TRBV5-1 with TRBJ1-4, with a weak D call TRBD1 (6 bases). Per germline, CDR1 SGHRS and CDR2 YFSETQ. Trimming left V 5 bases short and J 5 bases short, with 13 bases between. This CDR3 comprises 14 residues.